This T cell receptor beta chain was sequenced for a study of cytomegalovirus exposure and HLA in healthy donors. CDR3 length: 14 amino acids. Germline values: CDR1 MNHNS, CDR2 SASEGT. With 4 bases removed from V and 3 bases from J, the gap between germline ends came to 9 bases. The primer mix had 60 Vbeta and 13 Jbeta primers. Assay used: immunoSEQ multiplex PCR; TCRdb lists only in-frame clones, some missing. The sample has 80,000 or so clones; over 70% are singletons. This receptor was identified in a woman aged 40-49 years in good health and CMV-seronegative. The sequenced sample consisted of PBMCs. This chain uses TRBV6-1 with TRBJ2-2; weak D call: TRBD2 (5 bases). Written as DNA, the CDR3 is TGTGCCAGCAGTGTATTCGGGGACACCGGGGAGCTGTTTTTT. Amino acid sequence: CASSVFGDTGELFF.